This TCR beta chain was captured by sequencing in a study of identical twins. V lost 8 bases, J lost 5 bases, and 14 bases lay in between. Germline lookup yields CDR1 MNHEY and CDR2 SVGEGT. The CDR3 spans 13 residues. Study-wide points: Among beta out-of-frame sequences, excess sharing between twins appeared weaker. Conclusions came from cross-sectional statistical analysis, not from following the same donors. Alpha sequences out of frame and shared by twins had excess low generation probability.

The table lists this clonotype with a few counts. Its antigen remains unknown. Carrying unique molecular identifiers, the cDNA also gained a universal primer site through template switching. TCRdb fed the 5' RACE reads into MiXCR, producing one record per CDR3 protein. This sample carries 300,000 to 400,000 distinct CDR3 sequences, more than 9% of them seen once, and the ten largest clones take roughly 7%. These same records also appear under a second study, on yellow fever vaccine responses in identical twins.

The rearrangement links TRBV6-2 or TRBV6-3 to TRBJ2-3; maybe TRBD1 (5 bases). The clonotype was recovered from a woman aged 18-29 years in good health. The sample consisted of CD8+ T cells sorted from blood. The CDR3 spells CASRAGLGDTQYF. DNA of the CDR3: TGTGCCAGCCGCGCAGGGTTGGGAGATACGCAGTATTTT.